This paragraph reports one T cell receptor beta chain. As yet, its antigen is unknown. The data originate from a study of CXCR3-negative and CXCR3-positive naive CD8 T cells. In germline, CDR1 is SGHDT, CDR2 YYEEEE. The CDR3 covers 15 residues. Every CD8+ T cell subset underwent triplicate sorting at more than 250,000 cells apiece. CD45RO-CCR7+CD27+CD95- was the phenotype of naive CD8+ T cells. Study conclusions and caveats: Naive CXCR3-positive cells had TRB CDR3s more hydrophobic than those of CXCR3-negative naive cells. Each naive subset displayed comparably high diversity, whereas memory CD8+ cells displayed much lower diversity. Partial loss of CXCR3 expression followed cryopreservation; most assays used fresh PBMCs.

All TRB cDNA libraries came from 5' RACE performed with UMI labels. TCRdb re-called the 5' RACE reads; every CDR3 protein appears as one record, without DNA. The sample's table shows 150,000 to 180,000 distinct CDR3 sequences. Sequences were obtained from naive CXCR3+ CD8+ T cells from blood. Noted subset: CD45RO-CCR7+CD27+CD95- naive CD8+ T cells expressing CXCR3 (TNR3+). This rearrangement joins TRBV5-6 to TRBJ2-1; no DNA is available, so the TRBD2 call from TCRdb remains unchecked. This sequence was found in a human donor in good health. Some clones in this sample may be carry-over from other donors' samples. CDR3 amino acids: CASGDSGGYYNEQFF. The whole variable domain, remainder taken from reference TRBV5-6 and TRBJ2-1, is DAGVTQSPTHLIKTRGQQVTLRCSPKSGHDTVSWYQQALGQGPQFIFQYYEEEERQRGNFPDRFSGHQFPNYSSELNVNALLLGDSALYLCASGDSGGYYNEQFFGPGTRLTVL.